The entry below describes one T cell receptor beta chain. Its antigen is not identified. The record originates from a study of T cell repertoires in ileal Crohn's disease. Regarding the study as a whole: Compared with non-smokers, active smokers at surgery showed more clonal expansions. High-frequency clones were more common in sorted CD8 than CD4 cells.

Clones were sequenced by immunoSEQ multiplex PCR, and TCRdb holds only the in-frame ones, with some missing. The top ten hold 15% to 20% of the sample, which has 5,500 to 8,500 clones, around three quarters seen once. The J segment lost 8 bases and the V segment lost 3 bases, leaving 3 bases of the junction unmatched. Germline CDR1 reads SGHTA; CDR2 reads FQGTGA. This CDR3 has 15 amino acids. The TCR sequence derives from an adult with Crohn's disease. This chain joins TRBV7-3 and TRBJ2-1, with 14 nucleotides matching TRBD2. Input material: ileal tissue. The CDR3 region has the DNA TGTGCCAGCAGCTTGACTAGCGGGGGGGCTGATGAGCAGTTCTTC. Its protein is CASSLTSGGADEQFF.